The T cell receptor (beta chain) under discussion was sequenced for a study of spatial heterogeneity in lung cancer (dated by TCRdb to the late 2010s). For the wider study: Samples were obtained from approximately 77 patients with early-stage, untreated non-small cell lung cancer from the lung TRACERx cohort. Follow-up PBMC samples were sequenced whenever available, with the median time to follow-up being approximately 2 years after resection. Beta-chain transcripts were consistently detected in greater numbers than alpha-chain transcripts, which likely reflects a higher abundance of beta-chain transcripts. In the raw uncorrected reads, each unique combination of TCR and UMI appeared more than ten times on average. In non-small cell lung cancer, the study made a quantitative comparison of TCR alpha and beta repertoires among multiple tumor regions, matched nontumor lung and blood. TCR repertoire features were related to nonsynonymous mutation counts determined by whole-exome sequencing of tumor tissue. At surgery, both alpha and beta chains were TCR-sequenced in around 240 tumor regions, 63 to 80 matched nontumor lung samples and 56 PBMC samples.

This clonotype showed up many times. Its antigen is unknown. No much larger clonotype is one base removed from it; base qualities were not supplied. In the paper's terms, the time point label means: blood at routine non-recurrence follow-up after resection. Without any cell sorting, TCR sequencing was performed on whole RNA extracted either from tumor and nontumor lung tissue or from cryopreserved PBMC samples. Only patients with enough RNA available from two or more tumor regions were chosen for TCR sequencing. The library relied on 5' RACE. Sequencing was performed on a NextSeq 500. The TCR library protocol attached a unique molecular identifier to each TCR cDNA molecule to allow correction of PCR and sequencing errors. Under the source paper's analysis protocol: TCR identification, UMI-based error correction and CDR3 extraction were performed with Decombinator tools. TCRs above a frequency of 2 per 1,000, corresponding to the top 1% of the tumor frequency distribution, were defined as expanded. Renyi diversity was computed with the R vegan package after each repertoire had been subsampled 100 times to 5,000 TCRs. CDR3 similarity networks were built from amino acid triplet string-kernel similarity, connecting CDR3s with pairwise similarity above 0.82. The public reads were run again by TCRdb, first through fastp at Q25 and then through MiXCR, and only productive beta chains were kept. Each CDR3 protein appears once, grouped with its most common genes and DNA. The V and J calls were determined by TCRdb, not by the authors. The table for this sample lists about 120,000 distinct CDR3 sequences; 10% to 15% of them were counted only once. The top ten constitute around 16% of the sample.

Taken from the germline V gene, the CDR1 and CDR2 loops are SGHRS and YFSETQ. Trimming takes 4 bases off V and 2 bases off J; junction bases not matched to a gene: 7. There are 16 amino acids in the CDR3, from cysteine to phenylalanine inclusive. Only the CDR3 region is kept as DNA, spanning 48 bases read in frame from base 1. Broader findings and caveats from the paper: Confirming at a functional level the hypothesis that regional TCRs recognize regional mutations was considered to require additional single-cell paired TCR alpha and beta sequencing. Only roughly 13 patients were included in the comparisons of baseline and follow-up blood repertoires. Ubiquitous expanded tumor TCRs were found in blood more often at tumor resection than at routine follow-up.

The sample consisted of PBMCs, taken at follow-up. This sequence uses TRBV5-1 and TRBJ2-7, with TRBD2 matching 12 junction bases. The sequence came from a male donor with early-stage non-small cell lung cancer. The encoded CDR3 is CASSARTSGTTYEQYF. In nucleotides, the sequence is TGCGCCAGCAGCGCCAGGACTAGCGGGACCACCTACGAGCAGTACTTC.